What follows are 17 T cell receptor beta chains derived from one specimen sequenced in a study of Graves' ophthalmopathy and Graves' hyperthyroidism. As the template, RNA transcripts were used to amplify TCR beta CDR3 regions. Amplification began with first-round RT-PCR using HTBI primers, then second-round multiplex PCR was performed. MiXCR, applied by TCRdb to the multiplex PCR reads, yields one record per CDR3 protein. The sample has around 660,000 distinct CDR3 sequences; under 50% are singletons. The specimen sequenced was peripheral blood. All receptors derive from an adult man with Graves' ophthalmopathy.

The rearrangement joins TRBV9 to TRBJ1-4; D is perhaps TRBD1 (6 bases). V lost 3 bases and J 3 bases, leaving 15 bases between the germline ends. This CDR3 region has 16 residues. The germline V gene encodes CDR1 SGDLS and CDR2 YYNGEE. The CDR3 DNA sequence: TGTGCCAGCAGCGCCCATGGGGGGCAGGCTAATGAAAAACTGTTTTTT. Translation: CASSAHGGQANEKLFF. The complete variable domain, with remaining parts taken from reference TRBV9 and TRBJ1-4, reads DSGVTQTPKHLITATGQRVTLRCSPRSGDLSVYWYQQSLDQGLQFLIQYYNGEERAKGNILERFSAQQFPDLHSELNLSSLELGDSALYFCASSAHGGQANEKLFFGSGTQLSVL.

To note about this clonotype: This may arise from a read error, as a much more abundant clone is one base away. V and J are TRBV9 and TRBJ1-3; tentative D call: TRBD1 (6 bases). V lost 5 bases and J lost 2, with 14 bases in between. The CDR3 loop spans 15 amino acids. Germline CDR1 is SGDLS and CDR2 is YYNGEE. The CDR3 sequence: CASSPTGFPGNTIYF. The CDR3 DNA sequence: TGTGCCAGCAGTCCTACAGGGTTCCCTGGAAACACCATATATTTT.

This clonotype was detected ten times or more. V is TRBV6-6 and J is TRBJ2-5, with D maybe TRBD2 (5 bases). The CDR3 consists of 15 residues. The germline gives CDR1 MNHNY, CDR2 SVGAGI (reference sequence). Trimming took 5 bases from V and 4 from J, leaving 17 bases between them. The CDR3 DNA reads TGTGCCAGCAGTCCTCTCCGGGCCCGGGGAGAGACCCAGTACTTC. Translated: CASSPLRARGETQYF.

This clonotype was counted ten times or more. This chain links TRBV2 with TRBJ1-4, with 7 bases aligning to TRBD1. The CDR3 sequence is 12 residues long. CDR1 is SNHLY and CDR2 is FYNNEI in the germline V gene. V lost 10 bases, J lost 7 bases, and 6 bases stayed unmatched. The CDR3 DNA sequence: TGTGCCACAACAGGGGCATCTGAAAAACTGTTTTTT. Protein sequence: CATTGASEKLFF.

The chain joins TRBV25-1 to TRBJ2-7; the match to TRBD2 covers 7 bases. CDR1 and CDR2 from the germline V gene are MGHDK and SYGVNS. Trimming cost V 6 bases and J 6 bases; bases outside gene matches: 8. The CDR3 sequence is 13 residues long. This CDR3 reads CASRLARAGEQYF. The CDR3 DNA sequence: TGTGCCAGCAGACTAGCGAGAGCTGGCGAGCAGTACTTC.

This chain uses TRBV2 with TRBJ1-1; possible D gene TRBD1, 5 bases. CDR1 and CDR2 from the germline V gene are SNHLY and FYNNEI. V lost 4 bases to trimming and J lost 1 base, with 10 bases between them. The CDR3 is made up of 14 amino acids. The CDR3 DNA sequence: TGTGCCAGCAGTGGTGGGGGGGGGAACACTGAAGCTTTCTTT. The encoded protein is CASSGGGGNTEAFF. Based on the CDR3 plus reference TRBV2 and TRBJ1-1, the full variable domain is EPEVTQTPSHQVTQMGQEVILRCVPISNHLYFYWYRQILGQKVEFLVSFYNNEISEKSEIFDDQFSVERPDGSNFTLKIRSTKLEDSAMYFCASSGGGGNTEAFFGQGTRLTVV.

A note on this clonotype: At one of its ends the junction is not consistent with the germline gene, which may arise from a read error. The rearrangement uses TRBV10-3 and TRBJ1-2; D remains ambiguous. The CDR3 has 15 amino acids. Germline V CDR1 and CDR2: ENHRY, SYGVKD. Written as DNA, the CDR3 is TGTGCCAGCAGTTACGGGCTGGGGTCGATCGATGGCTACACCTTC. Encoded protein: CASSYGLGSIDGYTF.

The V and J genes are TRBV29-1 and TRBJ1-2, with 7 bases identical to TRBD1. The CDR3 contains 11 residues. Germline V CDR1 and CDR2: SQVTM, ANQGSEA. Trimming at V came to 8 bases and at J to 12 bases, leaving 12 bases not matched to a gene. The CDR3 coding sequence is TGCAGCATAATGACAGGGCCCGGAAACACCTTC. This codes for CSIMTGPGNTF.

The chain has TRBV5-8 and TRBJ2-7; D is unclear. V lost 2 bases and J 8 bases, leaving 8 bases between the germline ends. This CDR3 comprises 11 residues. The germline V gene has CDR1 SGHTS and CDR2 YDEGEE. The CDR3 DNA is TGTGCCAGCAGCTTAAGGCGACAGCAGTACTTC. It is translated as CASSLRRQQYF.

This clonotype was observed many times. The chain links TRBV20-1 to TRBJ2-5; D remains unclear. Germline V gives CDR1 DFQATT, CDR2 SNEGSKA (reference sequence). Trimming removed 3 bases at V and 3 bases at J, with 11 bases between. The CDR3 spans 13 residues. The CDR3 DNA sequence: TGCAGTGCTAGGAGAGGTTCGGAAGAGACCCAGTACTTC. Its translation is CSARRGSEETQYF.

Of note for this clonotype: Given a much more abundant clone one base away, this may be a read error. The chain couples TRBV7-2 to TRBJ2-7; D not resolved. Germline V CDR1 and CDR2: SGHTA, FQGNSA. The length of the CDR3 is 17 residues. As DNA, the CDR3 is TGTGCCAGCAGCTTTACCTCATCCTCTAGTATCCTCTACGAGCAGGACTTC. Its protein product is CASSFTSSSSILYEQDF.

This clonotype was seen only a few times. The chain carries TRBV12-3 or TRBV12-4 and TRBJ1-2; D is possibly TRBD1 (5 bases). V lost 4 bases, J lost 3 bases, and 12 bases lay in between. This CDR3 is built from 14 residues. The CDR3 is CASSSSPGYYGYTF. Written as DNA, the CDR3 is TGTGCCAGCAGTTCATCCCCAGGGTACTATGGCTACACCTTC.

This chain connects TRBV29-1 to TRBJ2-5, with D perhaps TRBD1 or TRBD2 (5 bases each). Trimming pared 8 bases from V and 2 bases from J, leaving 12 bases between. CDR3 length equals 12 residues. Germline lookup yields CDR1 SQVTM and CDR2 ANQGSEA. CDR3 in amino acids: CSRDGAQETQYF. The CDR3, as DNA: TGCAGCCGGGACGGGGCACAAGAGACCCAGTACTTC. Full variable domain (rest looked up from reference TRBV29-1 and TRBJ2-5): SAVISQKPSRDICQRGTSLTIQCQVDSQVTMMFWYRQQPGQSLTLIATANQGSEATYESGFVIDKFPISRPNLTFSTLTVSNMSPEDSSIYLCSRDGAQETQYFGPGTRLLVL.

This clonotype was seen at least ten times. Here the CDR3 DNA reads TGTGCCAGCAGCCACCGCTTCCCGGGGCGCGAGCAGTACTTC. Its translation: CASSHRFPGREQYF. V usage is TRBV7-8 and J usage is TRBJ2-7; D is tentatively TRBD1 or TRBD2 (5 bases each). Looked up from germline, CDR1 is SGHVS and CDR2 is FQNEAQ. The V gene lost 5 bases and the J gene lost 6 bases, with 17 bases spanning the gap. The CDR3 has 14 amino acids. Supplemented by reference TRBV7-8 and TRBJ2-7, the full variable domain reads GAGVSQSPRYKVAKRGQDVALRCDPISGHVSLFWYQQALGQGPEFLTYFQNEAQLDKSGLPSDRFFAERPEGSVSTLKIQRTQQEDSAVYLCASSHRFPGREQYFGPGTRLTVT.

This clonotype was recorded once. Here the CDR3 reads CASSLGSDQQYF. The CDR3 DNA is TGCGCCAGCAGCTTGGGAAGCGACCAGCAGTACTTC. This chain joins TRBV5-1 and TRBJ2-7; D ambiguous. V was cut by 0 bases and J by 8 bases, with 9 bases left in between. This CDR3 is built from 12 residues. The germline V gene encodes CDR1 SGHRS and CDR2 YFSETQ.

Worth noting for this clonotype: The conserved final phenylalanine or tryptophan is absent from the CDR3, which likely points to a read error. The limits of the CDR3 on the DNA are not certain, so only TCRdb's listed CDR3 is given. The V gene is TRBV13, the J gene TRBJ1-4; the D call TRBD1 from the table was never checked on the DNA. The CDR3 has 8 amino acids, counting both end residues. Per the germline V gene, CDR1 is PRHDT and CDR2 is FYEKMQ (reference sequence). The CDR3 sequence is CASSMGGG.

The chain combines TRBV10-3 with TRBJ2-6; 8 bases fit TRBD1. The V gene end was trimmed by 3 bases and the J gene end by 11 bases; junction bases not matched to a gene: 9. In germline, CDR1 is ENHRY, CDR2 SYGVKD. The CDR3 loop spans 15 amino acids. For the CDR3, the DNA is TGTGCCATCAGTGATTCCGGGACAGGTGTCTACGTCCTGACTTTC. Amino acid sequence: CAISDSGTGVYVLTF.